This T cell receptor (beta chain) was recorded in a study of kidney transplant recipient with SARS-CoV-2 infection. TCRdb passed the reads through MiXCR, listing each CDR3 protein once. Altogether some 220,000 distinct CDR3 sequences are present, roughly 26% being singletons, with the ten largest covering 6% to 8.5%. The length of the CDR3 is 17 residues. The V gene's germline CDR1 is SGHNT and CDR2 YYREEE (reference sequence). Trimming took 1 base from V and 1 from J, leaving 16 bases between them. This clonotype was sampled from a male patient between 25 and 39 years old who had COVID-19 and was a kidney transplant recipient. Part of the T cell pool may stem from the graft donor. The material sequenced was a blood sample, taken at baseline and on day 111 from a kidney transplant recipient. The chain couples TRBV5-4 to TRBJ2-3; D could derive from TRBD1 or TRBD2 (5 bases each). The CDR3, as DNA: TGTGCCAGCAGCTTGCCGGGGCACGGTGCCCGCACAGATACGCAGTATTTT. It codes for CASSLPGHGARTDTQYF.